This section outlines one T cell receptor (beta chain) sequence together with its context. Its matching antigen is unknown. The sample comes from a study of cytomegalovirus exposure and HLA in healthy donors. Overall study findings and caveats: Later on, an analysis tied 18,000 or so TCR beta sequences to HLA alleles at 0.05 false discovery rate. Under in vitro conditions, a few CMV-associated chains were confirmed as specific for CMV antigens. Some 150 TCR beta chains were listed as cytomegalovirus-associated. An analysis was carried out at a later point. It showed that HLA-associated TCR beta chains were more clonally expanded than equally common non-associated chains.

The PCR was carried out with 60 Vbeta primers and 13 Jbeta primers. TCRdb keeps only in-frame clones here, not all; method: immunoSEQ multiplex PCR. Of 160,000 or so clones listed, approximately 80% are singletons. The origin of this receptor is a man between 50 and 59 years old in good health and CMV-seropositive. Specimen: PBMCs.

The CDR3 loop is CASTLLGTDTQYF. The CDR3 region has the DNA TGTGCCAGTACACTGCTAGGCACAGATACGCAGTATTTT. The chain combines TRBV19 with TRBJ2-3; D remains unclear. This CDR3 has 13 amino acids. CDR1 is LNHDA, CDR2 SQIVND, per germline (reference sequence). With 7 bases removed from V and 1 base from J, the gap between germline ends came to 9 bases.